This TCR beta chain comes out of a study of CD8 T cells in ankylosing spondylitis. One entry per CDR3 protein results from TCRdb running MiXCR on the 5' RACE reads. Among about 130,000 distinct CDR3 sequences, about an eighth were seen once, and the ten largest hold about 4%. This clonotype was seen only a few times. V lost 5 bases and J lost 1; bases outside the gene matches: 8. From germline, CDR1 is MNHNS and CDR2 SASEGT. The CDR3 has 16 amino acids. The sequence was obtained from a female donor with ankylosing spondylitis or in good health (not recorded which). The specimen sequenced was blood, either unsorted or a sorted T cell fraction (not recorded which). The rearrangement links TRBV6-1 to TRBJ1-2, with TRBD1 matching 9 bases. DNA of the CDR3: TGTGCCAGCAGTCAAGGAGGGACAGGGATTAACTATGGCTACACCTTC. This codes for CASSQGGTGINYGYTF.